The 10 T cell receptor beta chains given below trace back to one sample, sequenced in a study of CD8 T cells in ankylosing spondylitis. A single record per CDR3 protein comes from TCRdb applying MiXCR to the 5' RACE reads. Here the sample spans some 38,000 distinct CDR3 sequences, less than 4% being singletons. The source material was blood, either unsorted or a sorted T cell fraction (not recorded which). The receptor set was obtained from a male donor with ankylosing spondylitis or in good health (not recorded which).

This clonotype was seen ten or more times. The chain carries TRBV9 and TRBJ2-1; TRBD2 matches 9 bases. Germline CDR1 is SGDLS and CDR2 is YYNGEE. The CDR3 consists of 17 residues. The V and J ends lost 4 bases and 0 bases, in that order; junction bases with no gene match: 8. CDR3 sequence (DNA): TGTGCCAGCAGCATCCGCGGGGGGGATAACTCCTACAATGAGCAGTTCTTC. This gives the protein CASSIRGGDNSYNEQFF.

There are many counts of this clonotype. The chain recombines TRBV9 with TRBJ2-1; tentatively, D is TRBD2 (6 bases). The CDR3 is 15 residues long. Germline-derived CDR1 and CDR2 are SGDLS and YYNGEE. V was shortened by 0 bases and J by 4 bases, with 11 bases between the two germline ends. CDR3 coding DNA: TGTGCCAGCAGCGTAGCGGGAGCAACATACAATGAGCAGTTCTTC. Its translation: CASSVAGATYNEQFF.

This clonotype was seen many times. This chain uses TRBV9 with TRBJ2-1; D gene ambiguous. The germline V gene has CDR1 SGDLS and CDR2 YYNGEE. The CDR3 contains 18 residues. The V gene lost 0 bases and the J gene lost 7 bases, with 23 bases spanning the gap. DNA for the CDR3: TGTGCCAGCAGCGTAGCCCTGGACGGGCTTAAGGAGCAAAATGAGCAGTTCTTC. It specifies CASSVALDGLKEQNEQFF.

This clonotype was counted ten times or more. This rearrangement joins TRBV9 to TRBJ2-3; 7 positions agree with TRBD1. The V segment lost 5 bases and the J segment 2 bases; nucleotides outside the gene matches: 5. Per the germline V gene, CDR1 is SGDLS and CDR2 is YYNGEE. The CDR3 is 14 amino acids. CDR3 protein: CASRGTDNTDTQYF. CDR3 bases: TGTGCCAGCAGGGGGACAGATAACACAGATACGCAGTATTTT. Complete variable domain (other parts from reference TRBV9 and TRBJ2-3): DSGVTQTPKHLITATGQRVTLRCSPRSGDLSVYWYQQSLDQGLQFLIQYYNGEERAKGNILERFSAQQFPDLHSELNLSSLELGDSALYFCASRGTDNTDTQYFGPGTRLTVL.

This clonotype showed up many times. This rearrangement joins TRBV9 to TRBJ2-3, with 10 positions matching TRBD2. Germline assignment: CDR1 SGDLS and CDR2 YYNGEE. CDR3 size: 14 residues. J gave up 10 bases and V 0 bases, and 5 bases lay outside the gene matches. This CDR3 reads CASSVAVSGGPQYF. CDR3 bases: TGTGCCAGCAGCGTAGCGGTTAGCGGGGGGCCGCAGTATTTT.

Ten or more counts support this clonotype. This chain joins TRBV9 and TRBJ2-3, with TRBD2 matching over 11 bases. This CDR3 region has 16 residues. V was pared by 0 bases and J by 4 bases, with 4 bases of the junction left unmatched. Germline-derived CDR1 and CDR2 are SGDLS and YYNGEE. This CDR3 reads CASSVALAGGADTQYF. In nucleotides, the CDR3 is TGTGCCAGCAGCGTAGCTCTAGCGGGAGGTGCAGATACGCAGTATTTT.

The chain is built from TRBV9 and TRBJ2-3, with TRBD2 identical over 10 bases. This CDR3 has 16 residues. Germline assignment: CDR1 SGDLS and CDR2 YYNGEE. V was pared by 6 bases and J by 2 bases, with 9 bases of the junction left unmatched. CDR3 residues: CASTTLAGVPTDTQYF. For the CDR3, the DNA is TGTGCCAGCACCACCCTAGCGGGGGTACCCACAGATACGCAGTATTTT.

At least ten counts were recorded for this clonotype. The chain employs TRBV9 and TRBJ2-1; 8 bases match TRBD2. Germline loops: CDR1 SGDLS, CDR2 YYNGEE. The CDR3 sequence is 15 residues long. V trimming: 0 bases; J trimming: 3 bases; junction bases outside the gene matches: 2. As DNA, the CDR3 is TGTGCCAGCAGCGTAGAGGCGGGAGGCTACAATGAGCAGTTCTTC. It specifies CASSVEAGGYNEQFF.

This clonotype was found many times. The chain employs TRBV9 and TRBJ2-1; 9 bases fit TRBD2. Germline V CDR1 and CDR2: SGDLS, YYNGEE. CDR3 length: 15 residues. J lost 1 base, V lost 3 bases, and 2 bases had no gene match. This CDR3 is CASSALAGSYNEQFF. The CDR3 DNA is TGTGCCAGCAGCGCGCTAGCGGGGTCCTACAATGAGCAGTTCTTC.

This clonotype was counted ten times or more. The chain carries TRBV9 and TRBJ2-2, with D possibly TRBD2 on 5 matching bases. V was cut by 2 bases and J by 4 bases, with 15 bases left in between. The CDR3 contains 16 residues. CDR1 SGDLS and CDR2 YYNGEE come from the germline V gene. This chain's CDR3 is CASSVSGLAGTGELFF. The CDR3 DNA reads TGTGCCAGCAGCGTTTCGGGCCTAGCAGGCACCGGGGAGCTGTTTTTT.